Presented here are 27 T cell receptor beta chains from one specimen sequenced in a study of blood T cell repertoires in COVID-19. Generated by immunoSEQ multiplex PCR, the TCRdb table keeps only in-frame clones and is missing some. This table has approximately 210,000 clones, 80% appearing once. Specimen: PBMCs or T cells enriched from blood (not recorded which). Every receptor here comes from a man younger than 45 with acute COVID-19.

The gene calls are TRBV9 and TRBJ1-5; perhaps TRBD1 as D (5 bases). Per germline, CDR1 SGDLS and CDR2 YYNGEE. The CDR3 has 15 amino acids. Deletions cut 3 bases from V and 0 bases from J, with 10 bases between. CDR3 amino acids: CASSETAHSNQPQHF. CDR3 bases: TGTGCCAGCAGCGAGACAGCCCATAGCAATCAGCCCCAGCATTTT.

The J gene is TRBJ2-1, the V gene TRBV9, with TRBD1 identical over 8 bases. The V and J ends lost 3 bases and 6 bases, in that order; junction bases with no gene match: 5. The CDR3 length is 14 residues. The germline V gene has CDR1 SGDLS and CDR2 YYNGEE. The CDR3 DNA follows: TGTGCCAGCAGCGCCCCGACAGGGGTCAATGAGCAGTTCTTC. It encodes CASSAPTGVNEQFF. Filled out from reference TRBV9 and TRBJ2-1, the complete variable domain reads DSGVTQTPKHLITATGQRVTLRCSPRSGDLSVYWYQQSLDQGLQFLIQYYNGEERAKGNILERFSAQQFPDLHSELNLSSLELGDSALYFCASSAPTGVNEQFFGPGTRLTVL.

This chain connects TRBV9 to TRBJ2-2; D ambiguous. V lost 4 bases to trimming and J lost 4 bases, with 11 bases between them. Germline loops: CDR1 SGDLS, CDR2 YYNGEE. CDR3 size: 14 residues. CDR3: CASSLLPGTGELFF. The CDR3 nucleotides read TGTGCCAGCAGCCTCCTGCCGGGCACCGGGGAGCTGTTTTTT.

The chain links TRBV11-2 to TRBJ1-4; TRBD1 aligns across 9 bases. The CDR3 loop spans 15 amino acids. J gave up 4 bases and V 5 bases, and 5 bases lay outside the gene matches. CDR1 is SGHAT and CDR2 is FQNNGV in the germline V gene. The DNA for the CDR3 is TGTGCCAGCAGCCATCCGGGACAGGGTAATGAAAAACTGTTTTTT. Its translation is CASSHPGQGNEKLFF.

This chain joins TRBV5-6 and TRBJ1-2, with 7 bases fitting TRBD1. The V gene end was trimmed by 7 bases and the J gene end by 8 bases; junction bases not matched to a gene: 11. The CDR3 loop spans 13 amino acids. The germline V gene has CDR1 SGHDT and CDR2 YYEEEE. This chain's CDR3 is CASLQGGRGGYTF. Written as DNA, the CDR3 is TGTGCCAGCTTACAAGGGGGCCGTGGAGGCTACACCTTC.

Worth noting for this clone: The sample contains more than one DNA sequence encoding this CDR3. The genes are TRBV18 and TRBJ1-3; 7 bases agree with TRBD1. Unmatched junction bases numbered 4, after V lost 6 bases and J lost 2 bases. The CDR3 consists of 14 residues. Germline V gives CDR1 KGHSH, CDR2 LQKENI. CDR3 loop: CASSPDRAGNTIYF. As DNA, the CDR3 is TGTGCCAGCTCCCCAGACAGGGCTGGAAACACCATATATTTT.

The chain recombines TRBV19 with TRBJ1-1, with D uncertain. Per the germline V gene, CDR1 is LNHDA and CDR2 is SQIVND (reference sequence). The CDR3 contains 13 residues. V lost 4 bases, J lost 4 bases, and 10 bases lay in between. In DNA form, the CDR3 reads TGTGCCAGTAGTAGTGGCCACCTCACTGAAGCTTTCTTT. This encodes CASSSGHLTEAFF.

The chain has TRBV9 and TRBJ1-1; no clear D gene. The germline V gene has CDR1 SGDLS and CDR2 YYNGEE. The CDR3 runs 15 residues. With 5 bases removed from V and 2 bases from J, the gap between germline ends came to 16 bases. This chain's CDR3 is CASRFEAELNTEAFF. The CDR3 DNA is TGTGCCAGCAGATTCGAGGCGGAGCTTAACACTGAAGCTTTCTTT.

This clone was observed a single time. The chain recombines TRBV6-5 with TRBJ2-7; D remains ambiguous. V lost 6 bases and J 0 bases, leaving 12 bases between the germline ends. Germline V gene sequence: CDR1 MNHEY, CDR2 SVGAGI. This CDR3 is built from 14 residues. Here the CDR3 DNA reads TGTGCCAGCAGCCTCGGCGGCGACTCCTACGAGCAGTACTTC. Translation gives CASSLGGDSYEQYF.

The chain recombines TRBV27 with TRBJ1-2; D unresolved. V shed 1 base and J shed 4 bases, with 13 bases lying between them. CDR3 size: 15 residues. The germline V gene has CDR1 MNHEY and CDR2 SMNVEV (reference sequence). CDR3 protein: CASSLLPEGSYGYTF. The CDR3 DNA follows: TGTGCCAGCAGTTTATTACCGGAAGGGAGCTATGGCTACACCTTC.

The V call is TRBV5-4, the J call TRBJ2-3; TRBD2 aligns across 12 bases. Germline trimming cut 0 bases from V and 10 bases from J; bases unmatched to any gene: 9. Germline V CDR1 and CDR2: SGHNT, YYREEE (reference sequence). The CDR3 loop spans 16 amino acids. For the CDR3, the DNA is TGTGCCAGCAGCTTGGCTCGGACTAGCGGGAAGGTTCCGCAGTATTTT. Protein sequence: CASSLARTSGKVPQYF.

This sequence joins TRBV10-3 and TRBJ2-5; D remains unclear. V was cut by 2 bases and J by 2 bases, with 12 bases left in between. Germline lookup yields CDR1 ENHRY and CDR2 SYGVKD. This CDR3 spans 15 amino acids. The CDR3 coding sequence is TGTGCCATCAGTGAGCTGAATAGGAGACAAGAGACCCAGTACTTC. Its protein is CAISELNRRQETQYF.

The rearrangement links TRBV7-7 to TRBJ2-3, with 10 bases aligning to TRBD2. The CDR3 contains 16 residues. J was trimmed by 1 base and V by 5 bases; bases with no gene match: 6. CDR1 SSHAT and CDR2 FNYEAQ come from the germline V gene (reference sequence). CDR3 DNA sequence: TGTGCCAGCAGCGCAAGAACTAGCGGGGGCACAGATACGCAGTATTTT. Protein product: CASSARTSGGTDTQYF.

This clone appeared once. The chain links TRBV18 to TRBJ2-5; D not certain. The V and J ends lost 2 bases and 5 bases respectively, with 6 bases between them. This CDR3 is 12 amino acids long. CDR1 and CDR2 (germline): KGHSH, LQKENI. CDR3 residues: CASSPVGETQYF. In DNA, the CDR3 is TGTGCCAGCTCACCAGTCGGGGAGACCCAGTACTTC.

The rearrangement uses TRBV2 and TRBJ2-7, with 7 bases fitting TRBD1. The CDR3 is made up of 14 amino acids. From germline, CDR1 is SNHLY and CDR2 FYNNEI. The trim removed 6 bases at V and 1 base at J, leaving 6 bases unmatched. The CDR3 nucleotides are TGTGCCAGCAGCGGGACAGTCGTTTCCTACGAGCAGTACTTC. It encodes CASSGTVVSYEQYF.

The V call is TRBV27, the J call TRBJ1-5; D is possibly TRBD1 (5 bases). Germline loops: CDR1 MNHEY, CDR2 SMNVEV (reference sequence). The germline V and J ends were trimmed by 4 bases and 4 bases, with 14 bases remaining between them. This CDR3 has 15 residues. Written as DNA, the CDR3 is TGTGCCAGCAGTTACGGACCGGGGGAGAATCAGCCCCAGCATTTT. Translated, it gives CASSYGPGENQPQHF.

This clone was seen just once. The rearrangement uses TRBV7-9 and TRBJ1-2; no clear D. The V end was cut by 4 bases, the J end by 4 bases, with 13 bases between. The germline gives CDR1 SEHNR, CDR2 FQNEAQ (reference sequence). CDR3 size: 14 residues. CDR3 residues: CASSSPEEAYGYTF. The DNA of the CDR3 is TGTGCCAGCAGCTCCCCCGAGGAGGCCTATGGCTACACCTTC.

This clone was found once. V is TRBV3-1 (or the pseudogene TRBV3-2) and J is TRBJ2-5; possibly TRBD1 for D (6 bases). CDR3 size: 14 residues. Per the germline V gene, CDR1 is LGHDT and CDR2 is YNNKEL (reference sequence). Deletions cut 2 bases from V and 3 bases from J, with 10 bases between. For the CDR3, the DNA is TGTGCCAGCAGCCAAAGGCACAGGGAAGAGACCCAGTACTTC. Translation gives CASSQRHREETQYF.

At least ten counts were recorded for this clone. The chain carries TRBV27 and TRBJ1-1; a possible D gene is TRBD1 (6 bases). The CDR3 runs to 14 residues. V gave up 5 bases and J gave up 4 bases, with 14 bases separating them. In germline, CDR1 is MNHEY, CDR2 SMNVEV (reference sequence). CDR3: CASSPRRGGTEAFF. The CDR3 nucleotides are TGTGCCAGCAGTCCCCGTAGGGGGGGCACTGAAGCTTTCTTT.

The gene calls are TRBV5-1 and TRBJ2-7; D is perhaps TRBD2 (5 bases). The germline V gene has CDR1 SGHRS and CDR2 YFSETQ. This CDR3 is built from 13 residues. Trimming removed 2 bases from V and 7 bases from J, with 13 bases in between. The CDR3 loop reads CASSFSPSGEQYF. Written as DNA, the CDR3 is TGCGCCAGCAGCTTTTCGCCATCGGGGGAGCAGTACTTC.

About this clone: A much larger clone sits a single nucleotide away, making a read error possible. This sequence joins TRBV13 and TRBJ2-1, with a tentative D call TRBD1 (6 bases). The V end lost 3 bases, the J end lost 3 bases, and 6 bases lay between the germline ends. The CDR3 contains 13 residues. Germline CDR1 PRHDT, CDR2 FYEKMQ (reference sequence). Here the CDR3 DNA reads TGTGCCAGCAGCTTGGACAGCTACAATGAGCAGTTCTTC. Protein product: CASSLDSYNEQFF.

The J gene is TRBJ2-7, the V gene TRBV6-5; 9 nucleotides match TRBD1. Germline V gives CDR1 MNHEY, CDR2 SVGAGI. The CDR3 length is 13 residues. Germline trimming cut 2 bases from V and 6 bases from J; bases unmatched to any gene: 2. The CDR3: CASSYTTGGEQYF. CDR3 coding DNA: TGTGCCAGCAGTTACACGACAGGGGGCGAGCAGTACTTC.

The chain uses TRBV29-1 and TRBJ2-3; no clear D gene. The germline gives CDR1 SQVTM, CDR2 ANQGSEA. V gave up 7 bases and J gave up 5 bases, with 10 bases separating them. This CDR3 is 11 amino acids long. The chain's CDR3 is CSAPAGDTQYF. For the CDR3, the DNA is TGCAGCGCCCCTGCCGGAGATACGCAGTATTTT.

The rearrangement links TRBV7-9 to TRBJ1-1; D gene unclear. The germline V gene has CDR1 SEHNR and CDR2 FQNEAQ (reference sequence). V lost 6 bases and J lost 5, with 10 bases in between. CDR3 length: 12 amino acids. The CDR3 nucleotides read TGTGCCAGCAGTTCTCCCTTAACTGAAGCTTTCTTT. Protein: CASSSPLTEAFF.

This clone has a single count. The CDR3 coding sequence is TGTGCCAGCAGCCTCAGGACAGAGTATGGCTACACCTTC. It translates to CASSLRTEYGYTF. V is TRBV11-2 and J is TRBJ1-2, with TRBD1 as a possible D gene (6 bases). The germline V and J ends were trimmed by 5 bases and 5 bases, with 12 bases remaining between them. Germline CDR1 is SGHAT and CDR2 is FQNNGV. The CDR3 consists of 13 residues.

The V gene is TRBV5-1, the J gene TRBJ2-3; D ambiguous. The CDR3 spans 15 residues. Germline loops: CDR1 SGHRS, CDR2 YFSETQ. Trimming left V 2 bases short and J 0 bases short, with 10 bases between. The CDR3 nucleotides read TGCGCCAGCAGCTTAGGCCAGGCTAGCACAGATACGCAGTATTTT. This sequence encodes CASSLGQASTDTQYF.

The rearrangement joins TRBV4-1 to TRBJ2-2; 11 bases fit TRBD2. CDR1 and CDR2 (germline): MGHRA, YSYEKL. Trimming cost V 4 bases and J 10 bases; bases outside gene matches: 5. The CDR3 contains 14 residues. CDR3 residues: CASSLAGGNVELFF. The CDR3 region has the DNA TGCGCCAGCAGCCTAGCGGGGGGGAATGTGGAGCTGTTTTTT.